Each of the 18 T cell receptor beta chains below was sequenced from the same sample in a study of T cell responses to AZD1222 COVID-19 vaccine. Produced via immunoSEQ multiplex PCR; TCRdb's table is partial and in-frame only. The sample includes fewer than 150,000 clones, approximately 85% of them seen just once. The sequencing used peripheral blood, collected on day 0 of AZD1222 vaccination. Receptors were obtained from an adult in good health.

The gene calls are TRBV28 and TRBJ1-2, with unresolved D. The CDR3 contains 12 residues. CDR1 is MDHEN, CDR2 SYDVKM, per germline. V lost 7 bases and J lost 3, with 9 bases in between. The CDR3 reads CASTRGYYGYTF. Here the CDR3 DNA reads TGTGCCAGCACCCGGGGTTACTATGGCTACACCTTC.

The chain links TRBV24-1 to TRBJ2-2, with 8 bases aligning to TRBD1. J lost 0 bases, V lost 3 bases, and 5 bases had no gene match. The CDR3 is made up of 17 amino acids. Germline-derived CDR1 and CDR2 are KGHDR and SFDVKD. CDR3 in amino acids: CATSDPTTGANTGELFF. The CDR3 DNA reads TGTGCCACCAGTGATCCCACGACAGGGGCGAACACCGGGGAGCTGTTTTTT.

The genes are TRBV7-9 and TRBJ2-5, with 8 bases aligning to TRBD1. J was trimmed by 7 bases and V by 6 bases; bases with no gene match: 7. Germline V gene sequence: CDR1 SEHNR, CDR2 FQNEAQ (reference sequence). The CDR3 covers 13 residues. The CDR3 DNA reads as TGTGCCAGCAGTACGACAGGGGAGGTGACCCAGTACTTC. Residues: CASSTTGEVTQYF.

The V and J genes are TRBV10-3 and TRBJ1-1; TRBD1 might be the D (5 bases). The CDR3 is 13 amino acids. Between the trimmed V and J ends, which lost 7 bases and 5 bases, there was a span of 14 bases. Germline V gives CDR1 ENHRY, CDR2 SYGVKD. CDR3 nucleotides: TGTGCCATCAAAGGTGGGGGGGGTACTGAAGCTTTCTTT. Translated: CAIKGGGGTEAFF.

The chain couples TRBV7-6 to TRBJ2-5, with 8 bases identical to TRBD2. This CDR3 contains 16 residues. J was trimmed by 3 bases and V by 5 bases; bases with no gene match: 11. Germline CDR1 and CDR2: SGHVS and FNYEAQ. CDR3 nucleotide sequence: TGTGCCAGCAGCCCCGGGAGGGGCCTACGAGAAGAGACCCAGTACTTC. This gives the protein CASSPGRGLREETQYF.

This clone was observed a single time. The CDR3 coding sequence is TGTGCCAGCAGTTACGACAGGAGCGCGGTCGGATATGGCTACACCTTC. Residues: CASSYDRSAVGYGYTF. The chain has TRBV6-5 and TRBJ1-2, with D maybe TRBD1 (6 bases). V dropped 2 bases and J dropped 5 bases, with 18 bases sitting between them. This CDR3 is built from 16 residues. CDR1 MNHEY and CDR2 SVGAGI come from the germline V gene.

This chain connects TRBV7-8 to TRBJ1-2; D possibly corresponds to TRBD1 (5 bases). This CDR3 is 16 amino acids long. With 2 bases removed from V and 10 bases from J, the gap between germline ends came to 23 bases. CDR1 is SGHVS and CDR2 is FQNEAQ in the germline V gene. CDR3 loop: CASSLTGTSILPLYTF. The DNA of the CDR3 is TGTGCCAGCAGCTTAACCGGGACCTCAATTTTGCCACTCTACACCTTC.

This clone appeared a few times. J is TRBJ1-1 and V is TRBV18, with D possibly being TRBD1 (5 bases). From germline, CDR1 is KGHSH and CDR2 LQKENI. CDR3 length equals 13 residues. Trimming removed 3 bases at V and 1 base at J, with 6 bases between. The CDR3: CASSPTANTEAFF. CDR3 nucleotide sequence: TGTGCCAGCTCACCGACAGCGAACACTGAAGCTTTCTTT.

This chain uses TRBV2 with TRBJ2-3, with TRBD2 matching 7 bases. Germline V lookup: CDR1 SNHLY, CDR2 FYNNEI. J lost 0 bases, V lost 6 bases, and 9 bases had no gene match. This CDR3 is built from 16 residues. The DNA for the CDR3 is TGTGCCAGCAGGGTTTCGAGCGGGGCGAGCACAGATACGCAGTATTTT. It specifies CASRVSSGASTDTQYF.

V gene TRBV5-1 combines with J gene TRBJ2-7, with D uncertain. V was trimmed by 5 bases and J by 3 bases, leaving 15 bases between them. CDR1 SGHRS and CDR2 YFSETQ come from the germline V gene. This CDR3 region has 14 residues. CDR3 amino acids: CASRLEGGHYEQYF. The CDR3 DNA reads TGCGCCAGCAGGCTGGAAGGTGGGCACTACGAGCAGTACTTC.

This CDR3 is CASSGGTGVLNTGELFF. The CDR3 coding sequence is TGTGCCAGCAGTGGGGGGACAGGGGTCTTGAACACCGGGGAGCTGTTTTTT. The rearrangement links TRBV6-1 to TRBJ2-2; 10 bases map to TRBD1. The length of the CDR3 is 17 residues. The germline gives CDR1 MNHNS, CDR2 SASEGT. The V and J ends lost 4 bases and 1 base, in that order; junction bases with no gene match: 6.

This chain's CDR3 is CAGTGGPYKRGYEQYF. The CDR3 DNA sequence: TGCGCCGGCACAGGGGGACCTTATAAGAGGGGTTACGAGCAGTACTTC. The V gene is TRBV5-1, the J gene TRBJ2-7; 8 bases fit TRBD1. V was clipped by 10 bases and J by 4 bases; unmatched bases: 19. The germline gives CDR1 SGHRS, CDR2 YFSETQ. The CDR3 contains 16 residues.

The CDR3 spells CASSERPAITPQHF. CDR3 coding DNA: TGTGCCAGCAGTGAGCGTCCAGCTATTACTCCTCAGCATTTT. V and J are TRBV2 and TRBJ1-5, with D hard to call. CDR3 length equals 14 residues. The ends were cut back, 3 bases at V and 13 bases at J, with 19 bases in the middle. CDR1 and CDR2 (germline): SNHLY, FYNNEI.

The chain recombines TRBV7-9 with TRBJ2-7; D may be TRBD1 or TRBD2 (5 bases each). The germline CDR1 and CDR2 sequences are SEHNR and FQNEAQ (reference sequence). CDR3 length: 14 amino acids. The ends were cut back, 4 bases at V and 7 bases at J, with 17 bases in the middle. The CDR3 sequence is CASSSGARVFEQYF. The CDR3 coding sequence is TGTGCCAGCAGCTCCGGGGCCCGCGTATTTGAGCAGTACTTC. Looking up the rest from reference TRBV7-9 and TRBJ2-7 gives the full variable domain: DTGVSQNPRHKITKRGQNVTFRCDPISEHNRLYWYRQTLGQGPEFLTYFQNEAQLEKSRLLSDRFSAERPKGSFSTLEIQRTEQGDSAMYLCASSSGARVFEQYFGPGTRLTVT.

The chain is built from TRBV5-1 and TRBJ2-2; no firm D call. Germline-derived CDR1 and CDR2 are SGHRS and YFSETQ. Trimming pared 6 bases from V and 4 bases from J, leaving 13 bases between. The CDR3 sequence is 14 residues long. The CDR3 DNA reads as TGCGCCAGCAAGGGCTTAGGCGGCACCGGGGAGCTGTTTTTT. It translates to CASKGLGGTGELFF.

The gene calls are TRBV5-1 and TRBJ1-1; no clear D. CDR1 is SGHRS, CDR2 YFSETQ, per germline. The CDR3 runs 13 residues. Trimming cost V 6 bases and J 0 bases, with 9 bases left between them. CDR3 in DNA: TGCGCCAGCAAGGAGAACATGAACACTGAAGCTTTCTTT. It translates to CASKENMNTEAFF.

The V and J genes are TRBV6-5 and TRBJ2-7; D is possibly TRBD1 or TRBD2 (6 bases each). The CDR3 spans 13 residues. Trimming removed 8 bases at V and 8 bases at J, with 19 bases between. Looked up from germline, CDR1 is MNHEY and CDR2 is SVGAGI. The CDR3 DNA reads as TGTGCCAGCGGCGATTCATTTGGGGGGCAGCAGTACTTC. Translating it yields CASGDSFGGQQYF.

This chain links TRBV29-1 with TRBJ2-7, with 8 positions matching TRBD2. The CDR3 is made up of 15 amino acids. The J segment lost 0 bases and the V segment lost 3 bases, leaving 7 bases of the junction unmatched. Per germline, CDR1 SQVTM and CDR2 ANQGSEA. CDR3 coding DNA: TGCAGCGTTGACGACGGCGGGGGGAGCTCCTACGAGCAGTACTTC. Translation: CSVDDGGGSSYEQYF.